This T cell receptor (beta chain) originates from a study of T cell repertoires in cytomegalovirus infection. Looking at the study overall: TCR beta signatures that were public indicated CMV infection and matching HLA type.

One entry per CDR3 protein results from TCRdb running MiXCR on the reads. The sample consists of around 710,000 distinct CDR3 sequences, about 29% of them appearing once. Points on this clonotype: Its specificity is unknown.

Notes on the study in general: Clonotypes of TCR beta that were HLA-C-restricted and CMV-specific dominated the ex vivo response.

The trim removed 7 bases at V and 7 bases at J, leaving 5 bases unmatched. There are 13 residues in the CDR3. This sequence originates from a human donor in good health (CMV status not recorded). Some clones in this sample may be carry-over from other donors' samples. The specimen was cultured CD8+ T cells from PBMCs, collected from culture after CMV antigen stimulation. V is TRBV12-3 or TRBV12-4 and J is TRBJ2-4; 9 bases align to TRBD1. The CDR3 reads CASTAGTGNIQYF. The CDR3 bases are TGTGCCAGCACCGCCGGGACAGGGAACATTCAGTACTTC.